Described below is a single TCR beta chain sequence and its context. The antigen remains unidentified. The data originate from a study of T cell responses to AZD1222 COVID-19 vaccine. This CDR3 contains 13 residues. Study outcomes and limitations: Just a handful of AZD1222 recipients tested seropositive at baseline. There were mostly white British donors and more females than males, and clonal diversity was possibly underestimated. Two AZD1222 administrations were followed by greater Spike-specific TCR breadth and depth. Unmutated variant regions reportedly attract nearly half of all spike-specific TCRs.

The data were produced by immunoSEQ multiplex PCR, yet TCRdb's version contains in-frame clones alone and is incomplete. The data hold over 150,000 clones, with 75% to 95% observed a single time. The chain has TRBV21-1 and TRBJ1-1. TRBV21-1 constitutes a pseudogene. The input for sequencing was peripheral blood, taken on day 0 of AZD1222 vaccination. The TCR was taken from an adult in good health. CDR3 bases: TGTGCCAGCAGCAAAGTAGCACTCGAATGGGCTTTCTTT. This sequence encodes CASSKVALEWAFF.